This record covers a single T cell receptor beta chain. Germline CDR1 and CDR2: MDHEN and SYDVKM. The length of the CDR3 is 12 residues. The ends lost 8 bases at V and 7 bases at J; junction bases unmatched: 1. This sample was included in a study of cytomegalovirus exposure and HLA in healthy donors. Study in general: Of the donors genotyped, several hundred in all, around 76% fell in the Caucasian-associated ancestry cluster.

PCR employed 60 Vbeta and 13 Jbeta primers. Only in-frame clones appear in the TCRdb table, and some are missing; sequencing was by immunoSEQ multiplex PCR. The sample comprises some 150,000 clones, around 85% of which are singletons, and less than 3.5% rests with the top ten. The chain employs TRBV28 and TRBJ1-4; 10 nucleotides line up with TRBD1. This sequence was found in a woman in her thirties in good health and CMV-seronegative. The sample consisted of PBMCs. In DNA form, the CDR3 reads TGTGCCAGCGGACAGGGGGGTGAAAAACTGTTTTTT. This codes for CASGQGGEKLFF.